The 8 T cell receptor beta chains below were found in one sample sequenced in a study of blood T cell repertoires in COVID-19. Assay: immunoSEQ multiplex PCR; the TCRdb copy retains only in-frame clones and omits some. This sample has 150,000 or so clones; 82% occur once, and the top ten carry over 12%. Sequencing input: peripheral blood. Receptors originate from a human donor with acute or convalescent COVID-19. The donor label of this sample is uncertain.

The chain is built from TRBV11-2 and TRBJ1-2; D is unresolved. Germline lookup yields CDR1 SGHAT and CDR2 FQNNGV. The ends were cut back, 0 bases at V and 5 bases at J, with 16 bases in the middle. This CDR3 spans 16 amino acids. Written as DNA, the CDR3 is TGTGCCAGCAGCTTAGAGAGGCGGGTTTCGGGGTATGGCTACACCTTC. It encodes CASSLERRVSGYGYTF.

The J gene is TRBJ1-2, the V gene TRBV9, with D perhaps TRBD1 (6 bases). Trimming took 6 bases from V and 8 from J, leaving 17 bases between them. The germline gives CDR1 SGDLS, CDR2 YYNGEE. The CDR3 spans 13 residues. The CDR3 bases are TGTGCCAGCACAGACCGGGACAACGGCGGCTACACCTTC. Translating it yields CASTDRDNGGYTF.

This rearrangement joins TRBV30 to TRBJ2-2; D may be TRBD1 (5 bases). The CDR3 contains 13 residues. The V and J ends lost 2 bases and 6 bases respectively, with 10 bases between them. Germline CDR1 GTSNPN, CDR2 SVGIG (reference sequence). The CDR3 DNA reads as TGTGCCTGGAGTTTAAGGGGTCCCGGGGAGCTGTTTTTT. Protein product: CAWSLRGPGELFF. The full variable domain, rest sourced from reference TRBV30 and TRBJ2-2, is SQTIHQWPATLVQPVGSPLSLECTVEGTSNPNLYWYRQAAGRGLQLLFYSVGIGQISSEVPQNLSASRPQDRQFILSSKKLLLSDSGFYLCAWSLRGPGELFFGEGSRLTVL.

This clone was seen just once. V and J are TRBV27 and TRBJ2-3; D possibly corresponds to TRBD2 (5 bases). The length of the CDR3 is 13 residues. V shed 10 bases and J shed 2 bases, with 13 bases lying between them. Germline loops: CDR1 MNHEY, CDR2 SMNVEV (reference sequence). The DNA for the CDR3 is TGTGCCACTTGGACTTTCGCCACAGATACGCAGTATTTT. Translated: CATWTFATDTQYF.

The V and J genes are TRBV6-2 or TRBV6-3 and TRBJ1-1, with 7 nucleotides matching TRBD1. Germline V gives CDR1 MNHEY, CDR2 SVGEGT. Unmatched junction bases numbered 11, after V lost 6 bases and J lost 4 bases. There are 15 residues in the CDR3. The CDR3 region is CASSQLRQGLTEAFF. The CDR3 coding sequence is TGTGCCAGCAGCCAACTTCGACAGGGCCTCACTGAAGCTTTCTTT.

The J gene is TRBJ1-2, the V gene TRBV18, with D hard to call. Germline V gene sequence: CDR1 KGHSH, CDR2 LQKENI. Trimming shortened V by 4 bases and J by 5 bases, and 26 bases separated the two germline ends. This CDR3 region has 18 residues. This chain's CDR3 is CASSLRTAPQRRDYGYTF. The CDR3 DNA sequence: TGTGCCAGCTCACTACGCACTGCCCCACAGAGGCGGGATTATGGCTACACCTTC.

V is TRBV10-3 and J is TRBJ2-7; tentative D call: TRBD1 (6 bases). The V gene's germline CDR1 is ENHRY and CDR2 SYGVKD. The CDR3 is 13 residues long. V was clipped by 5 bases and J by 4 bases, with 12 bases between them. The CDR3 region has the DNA TGTGCCATCAGTACCGACAGGTCTTACGAGCAGTACTTC. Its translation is CAISTDRSYEQYF.

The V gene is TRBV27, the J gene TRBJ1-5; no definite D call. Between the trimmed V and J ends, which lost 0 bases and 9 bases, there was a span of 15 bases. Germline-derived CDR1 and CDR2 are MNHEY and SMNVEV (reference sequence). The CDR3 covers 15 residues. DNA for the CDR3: TGTGCCAGCAGTTTATCGAACCGGGGAATGGGGCCCCAGCATTTT. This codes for CASSLSNRGMGPQHF.